This record looks at one T cell receptor beta chain sequence and its context. What it binds is unknown. These data come from a study of Ad26.COV2.S vaccination and SARS-CoV-2 variants. Across the whole study: As a participant in COV1001, the donor was in the Ad26.COV2.S trial arm. Broader study findings: Responses of T cells in total may have been underestimated by the TCR breadth and depth analyses.

Treatment defined: about 20 received Ad26.COV2.S at low or high dose, single or two shots; about 5 received placebo; per-sample allocation not given. Specimens were obtained on day 63 following the first vaccine or placebo injection. Adults aged 18-55 years in Boston included the donor. The repertoire was sequenced with immunoSEQ multiplex PCR; TCRdb's copy has only in-frame clones and lacks some. The sample shows around 320,000 clones, approximately 86% of them seen only once. The sequencing here drew on peripheral blood, taken in a trial of Ad26.COV2.S vaccine versus placebo. The sequence came from a person between 18 and 59 years old who received the Ad26.COV2.S COVID-19 vaccine or a placebo.

CDR3 in amino acids: CASSLGTGKMNEQFF. The CDR3 DNA sequence: TGCGCCAGCAGCTTGGGGACAGGGAAGATGAATGAGCAGTTCTTC. This chain connects TRBV5-1 to TRBJ2-1; TRBD1 agrees at 8 bases. CDR1 and CDR2 (germline): SGHRS, YFSETQ. The CDR3 loop spans 15 amino acids. After removal of 0 bases from V and 7 bases from J, the junction contained 6 bases not matched to a gene.